This TCR beta chain was identified in a study of T cell responses to AZD1222 COVID-19 vaccine. Study details: Pooling covered second doses at about 4 or about 12 weeks.

Only in-frame clones appear in the TCRdb table, and some are missing; sequencing was by immunoSEQ multiplex PCR. This sample has about 130,000 clones, with about 86% found just once. The V end was cut by 2 bases, the J end by 6 bases, with 13 bases between. The CDR3 is 14 amino acids. CDR1 GTSNPN and CDR2 SVGIG come from the germline V gene (reference sequence). The chain is built from TRBV30 and TRBJ2-2, with D hard to call. Sequenced material: peripheral blood, taken on day 0 of AZD1222 vaccination. The receptor comes from an adult in good health. This CDR3 reads CAWSLAGYSGELFF. The CDR3 bases are TGTGCCTGGAGTTTGGCAGGTTACTCCGGGGAGCTGTTTTTT.